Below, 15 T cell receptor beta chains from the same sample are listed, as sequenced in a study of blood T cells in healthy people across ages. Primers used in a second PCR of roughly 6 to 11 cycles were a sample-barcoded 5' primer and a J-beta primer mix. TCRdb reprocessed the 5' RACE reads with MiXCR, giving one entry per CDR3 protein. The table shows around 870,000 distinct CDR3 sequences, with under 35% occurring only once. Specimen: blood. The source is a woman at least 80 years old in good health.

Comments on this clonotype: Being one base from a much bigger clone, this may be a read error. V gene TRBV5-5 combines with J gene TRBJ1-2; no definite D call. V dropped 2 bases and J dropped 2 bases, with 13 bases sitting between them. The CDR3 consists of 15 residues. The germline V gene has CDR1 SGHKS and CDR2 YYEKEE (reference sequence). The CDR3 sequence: CASSFVAGNNYGYTF. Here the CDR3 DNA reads TGTGCCAGCAGCTTTGTTGCCGGGAACAACTATGGCTACACCTTC. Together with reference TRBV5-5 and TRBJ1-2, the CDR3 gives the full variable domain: DAGVTQSPTHLIKTRGQQVTLRCSPISGHKSVSWYQQVLGQGPQFIFQYYEKEERGRGNFPDRFSARQFPNYSSELNVNALLLGDSALYLCASSFVAGNNYGYTFGSGTRLTVV.

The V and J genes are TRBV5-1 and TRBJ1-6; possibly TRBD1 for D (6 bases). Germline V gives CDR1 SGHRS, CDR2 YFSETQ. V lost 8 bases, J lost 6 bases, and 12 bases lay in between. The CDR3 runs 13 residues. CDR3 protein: CASFTGSNSPLHF. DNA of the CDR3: TGCGCCAGTTTTACAGGGAGTAATTCACCCCTCCACTTT.

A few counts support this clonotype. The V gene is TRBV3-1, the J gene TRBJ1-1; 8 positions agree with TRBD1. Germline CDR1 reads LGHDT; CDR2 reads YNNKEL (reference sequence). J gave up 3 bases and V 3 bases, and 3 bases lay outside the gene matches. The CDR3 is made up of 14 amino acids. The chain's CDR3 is CASSQSTGDTEAFF. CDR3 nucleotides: TGTGCCAGCAGCCAGTCGACAGGGGACACTGAAGCTTTCTTT.

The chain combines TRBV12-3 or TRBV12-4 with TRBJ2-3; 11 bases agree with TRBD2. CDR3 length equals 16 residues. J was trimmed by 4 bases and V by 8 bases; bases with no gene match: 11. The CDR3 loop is CASRDTPGLAADTQYF. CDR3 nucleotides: TGTGCCAGCCGGGATACGCCGGGACTAGCGGCAGATACGCAGTATTTT.

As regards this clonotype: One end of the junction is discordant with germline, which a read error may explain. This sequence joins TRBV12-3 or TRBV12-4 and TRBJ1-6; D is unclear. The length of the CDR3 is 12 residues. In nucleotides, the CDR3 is TGTGCCAGCAGTTTAGTTGATTCACCCCCCCACTTT. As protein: CASSLVDSPPHF.

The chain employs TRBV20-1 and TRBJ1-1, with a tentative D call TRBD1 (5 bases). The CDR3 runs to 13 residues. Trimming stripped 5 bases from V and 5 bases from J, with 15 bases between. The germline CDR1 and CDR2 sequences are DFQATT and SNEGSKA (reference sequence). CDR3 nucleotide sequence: TGCAGTGCTGGCCGCGCGGGGGATACTGAAGCTTTCTTT. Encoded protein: CSAGRAGDTEAFF.

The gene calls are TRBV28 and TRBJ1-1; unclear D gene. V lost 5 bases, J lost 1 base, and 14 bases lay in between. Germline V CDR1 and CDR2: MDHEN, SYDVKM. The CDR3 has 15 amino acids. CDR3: CASSPPLPSNTEAFF. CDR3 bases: TGTGCCAGCAGTCCCCCGCTCCCTTCGAACACTGAAGCTTTCTTT.

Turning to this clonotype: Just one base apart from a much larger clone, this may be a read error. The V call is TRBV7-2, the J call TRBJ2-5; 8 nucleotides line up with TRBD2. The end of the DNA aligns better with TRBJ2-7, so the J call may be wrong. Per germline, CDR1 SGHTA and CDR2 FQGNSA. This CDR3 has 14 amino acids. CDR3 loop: CASSPGGAMNEQYF. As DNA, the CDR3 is TGTGCCAGCAGCCCGGGGGGGGCAATGAACGAGCAGTACTTC.

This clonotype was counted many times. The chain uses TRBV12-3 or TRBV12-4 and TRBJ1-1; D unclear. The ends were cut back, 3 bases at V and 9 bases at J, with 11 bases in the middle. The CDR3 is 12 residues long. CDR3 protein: CASSFSGSQAFF. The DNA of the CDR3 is TGTGCCAGCAGTTTTTCCGGGTCGCAAGCTTTCTTT.

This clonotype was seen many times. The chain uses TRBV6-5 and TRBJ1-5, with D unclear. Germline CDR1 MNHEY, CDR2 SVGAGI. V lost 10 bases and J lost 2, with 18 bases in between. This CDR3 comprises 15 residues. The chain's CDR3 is CATQFRSVGNQPQHF. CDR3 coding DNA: TGTGCCACCCAGTTTCGGAGTGTCGGCAATCAGCCCCAGCATTTT.

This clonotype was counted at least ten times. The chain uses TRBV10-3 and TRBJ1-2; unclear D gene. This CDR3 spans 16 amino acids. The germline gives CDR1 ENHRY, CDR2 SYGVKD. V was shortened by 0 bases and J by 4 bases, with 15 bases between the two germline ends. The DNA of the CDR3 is TGTGCCATCAGTGAGTCCCCGCCAGGACGATCCTATGGCTACACCTTC. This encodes CAISESPPGRSYGYTF.

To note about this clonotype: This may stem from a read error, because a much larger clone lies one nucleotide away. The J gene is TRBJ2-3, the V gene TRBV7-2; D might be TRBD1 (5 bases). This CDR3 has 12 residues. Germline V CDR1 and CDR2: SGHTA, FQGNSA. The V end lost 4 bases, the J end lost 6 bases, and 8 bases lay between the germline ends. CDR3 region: CASSYRMDTQYF. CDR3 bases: TGTGCCAGCAGCTACAGGATGGATACGCAGTATTTT.

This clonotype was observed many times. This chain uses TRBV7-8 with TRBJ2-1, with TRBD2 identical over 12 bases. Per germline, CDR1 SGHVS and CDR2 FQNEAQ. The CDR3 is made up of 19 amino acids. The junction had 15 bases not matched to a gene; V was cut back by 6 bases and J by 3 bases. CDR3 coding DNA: TGTGCCAGCAGTTCTCCGGGACTAGCGGGCATGGGGATCTACAATGAGCAGTTCTTC. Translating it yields CASSSPGLAGMGIYNEQFF.

Written as DNA, the CDR3 is TGTGCCAGCAGTTACAGGGACGGGGCTGAAGCTTTCTTT. Translated, it gives CASSYRDGAEAFF. This chain connects TRBV6-2 or TRBV6-3 to TRBJ1-1, with D possibly matching TRBD1 (5 bases). There are 13 residues in the CDR3. Deletions cut 2 bases from V and 6 bases from J, with 10 bases between. Germline V gives CDR1 MNHEY, CDR2 SVGEGT.

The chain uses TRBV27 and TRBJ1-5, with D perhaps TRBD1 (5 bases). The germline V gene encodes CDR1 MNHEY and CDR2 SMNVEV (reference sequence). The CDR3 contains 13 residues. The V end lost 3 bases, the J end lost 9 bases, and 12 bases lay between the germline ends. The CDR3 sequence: CASSLGVSGPQHF. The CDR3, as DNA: TGTGCCAGCAGTTTGGGGGTTAGCGGGCCCCAGCATTTT.